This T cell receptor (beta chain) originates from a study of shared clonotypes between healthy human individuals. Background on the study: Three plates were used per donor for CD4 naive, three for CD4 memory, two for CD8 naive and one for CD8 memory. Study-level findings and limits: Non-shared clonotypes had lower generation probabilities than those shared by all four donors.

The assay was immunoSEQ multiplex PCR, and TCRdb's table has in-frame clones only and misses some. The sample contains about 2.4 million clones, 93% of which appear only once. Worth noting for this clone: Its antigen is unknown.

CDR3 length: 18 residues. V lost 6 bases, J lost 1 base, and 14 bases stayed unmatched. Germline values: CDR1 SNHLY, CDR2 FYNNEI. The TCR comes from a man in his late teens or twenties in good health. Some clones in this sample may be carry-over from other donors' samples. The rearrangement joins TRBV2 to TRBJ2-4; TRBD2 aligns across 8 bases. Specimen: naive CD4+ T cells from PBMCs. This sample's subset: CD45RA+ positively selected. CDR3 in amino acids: CASRPPAGGLLAKNIQYF. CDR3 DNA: TGTGCCAGCAGACCTCCGGCGGGGGGACTCCTCGCCAAAAACATTCAGTACTTC.